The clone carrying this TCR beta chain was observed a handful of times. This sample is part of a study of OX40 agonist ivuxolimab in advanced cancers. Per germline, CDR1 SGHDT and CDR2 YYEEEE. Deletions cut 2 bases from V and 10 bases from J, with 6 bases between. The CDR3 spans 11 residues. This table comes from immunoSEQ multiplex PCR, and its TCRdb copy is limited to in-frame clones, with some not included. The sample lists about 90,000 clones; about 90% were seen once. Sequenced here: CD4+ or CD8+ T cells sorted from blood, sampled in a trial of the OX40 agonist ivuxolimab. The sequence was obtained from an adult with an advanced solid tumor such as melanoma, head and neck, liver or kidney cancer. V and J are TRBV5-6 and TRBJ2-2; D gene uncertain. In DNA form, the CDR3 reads TGTGCCAGCAGCTTCGACTCGGAGCTGTTTTTT. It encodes CASSFDSELFF.